The T cell receptor beta chain described here comes from a study of cytomegalovirus exposure and HLA in healthy donors. Broader study findings: It was confirmed in vitro that a few of the CMV-associated chains were specific for CMV antigens. It was in a later analysis that TCR association rates were seen to vary by HLA locus, highest for DRB1 and lowest for HLA-C.

As to this clone: Antigen: not known.

The PCR was carried out with 60 Vbeta primers and 13 Jbeta primers. The data were produced by immunoSEQ multiplex PCR, yet TCRdb's version contains in-frame clones alone and is incomplete. Among about 89,000 clones listed, about 80% were seen once. The CDR3 is made up of 13 amino acids. The J segment lost 4 bases and the V segment lost 7 bases, leaving 7 bases of the junction unmatched. Germline CDR1 SQVTM, CDR2 ANQGSEA. The clonotype comes from a male donor in good health and CMV-seronegative. The V and J genes are TRBV29-1 and TRBJ1-3; TRBD1 matches 7 bases. Source material: PBMCs. The CDR3 DNA reads TGCAGCGCCAAGACAGGGACGGGAAACACCATATATTTT. Translating gives CSAKTGTGNTIYF.